The T cell receptor (beta chain) under discussion was sequenced for a study of patients and donors after allogeneic stem cell transplantation. This clonotype was observed at least ten times. V lost 8 bases and J lost 9; bases outside the gene matches: 12. The CDR3 is 16 amino acids. Per germline, CDR1 SGHVS and CDR2 FNYEAQ. MiXCR was run by TCRdb on the RT-PCR reads, yielding one entry per CDR3 protein. This sample yields around 10,000 distinct CDR3 sequences, of which roughly a fifth are seen a single time; around 48% belongs to the top ten. The chain is built from TRBV7-6 and TRBJ2-1; 14 bases match TRBD2. Input material: blood, either unsorted or a sorted T cell fraction (not recorded which). The source of this sequence is a human donor who was either an allogeneic HSCT recipient or a stem cell or donor lymphocyte infusion donor (not recorded which). It is not recorded whose cells these are; they may come from a transplant donor. The CDR3 coding sequence is TGTGCCAGCTTCCAGACGACTAGCGGGGGGGTAATTGAGCAGTTCTTC. This encodes CASFQTTSGGVIEQFF.